This T cell receptor beta chain derives from a study of blood T cell repertoires in COVID-19. The table lists this clone with a few counts. This table comes from immunoSEQ multiplex PCR, and its TCRdb copy is limited to in-frame clones, with some not included. The table records roughly 50,000 clones, 85% to 90% of them present only once. Germline V CDR1 and CDR2: KGHDR, SFDVKD. The CDR3 loop spans 16 amino acids. V was shortened by 2 bases and J by 1 base, with 11 bases between the two germline ends. The clonotype was recovered from a human donor in a cohort sampled during active COVID-19. The gene calls are TRBV24-1 and TRBJ2-4; the D gene is possibly TRBD2 (6 bases). The sample consisted of peripheral blood. The CDR3 DNA sequence: TGTGCCACCAGTGATTCCGGGACTGTCGCCAAAAACATTCAGTACTTC. This codes for CATSDSGTVAKNIQYF.